This TCR beta chain was identified during a study of cytomegalovirus exposure and HLA in healthy donors. The CDR3 spans 15 residues. The germline gives CDR1 LNHDA, CDR2 SQIVND (reference sequence). Primers for the PCR totalled 60 Vbeta and 13 Jbeta. Libraries were prepared by immunoSEQ multiplex PCR; TCRdb keeps only in-frame clonotypes and omits some of them. Of roughly 100,000 clones listed, 55% to 65% are singletons. Sequencing was carried out using PBMCs. This TCR derives from a man aged 25-45 years in good health and CMV-seropositive. The chain employs TRBV19 and TRBJ2-5; D perhaps matches TRBD1 (6 bases). The last part of the DNA fits TRBJ2-7 better; the J call may be wrong. The CDR3 bases are TGTGCCAGTAGTAGTATAGAGGGGACATCCTACGAGCAGTACTTC. It codes for CASSSIEGTSYEQYF.